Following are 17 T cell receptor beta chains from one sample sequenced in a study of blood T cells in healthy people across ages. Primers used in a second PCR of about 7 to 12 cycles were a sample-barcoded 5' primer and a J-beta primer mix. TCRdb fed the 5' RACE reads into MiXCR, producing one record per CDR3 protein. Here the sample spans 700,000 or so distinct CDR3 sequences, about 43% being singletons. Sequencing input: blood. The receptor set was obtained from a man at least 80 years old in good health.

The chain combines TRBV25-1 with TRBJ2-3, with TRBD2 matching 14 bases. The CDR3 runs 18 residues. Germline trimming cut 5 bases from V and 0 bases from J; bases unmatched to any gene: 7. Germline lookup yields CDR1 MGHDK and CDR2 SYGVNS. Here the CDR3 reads CASSRGLAGASSTDTQYF. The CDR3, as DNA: TGTGCCAGCAGTAGGGGACTAGCGGGGGCTTCTAGCACAGATACGCAGTATTTT. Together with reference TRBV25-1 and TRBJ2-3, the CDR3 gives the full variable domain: EADIYQTPRYLVIGTGKKITLECSQTMGHDKMYWYQQDPGMELHLIHYSYGVNSTEKGDLSSESTVSRIRTEHFPLTLESARPSHTSQYLCASSRGLAGASSTDTQYFGPGTRLTVL.

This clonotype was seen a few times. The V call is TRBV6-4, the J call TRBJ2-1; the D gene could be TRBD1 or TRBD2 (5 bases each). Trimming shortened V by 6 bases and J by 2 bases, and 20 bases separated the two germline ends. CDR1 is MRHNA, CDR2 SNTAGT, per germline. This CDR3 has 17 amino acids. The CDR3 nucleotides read TGTGCCAGCAGCAAGAACGCCGCCGGGACGGCCTACAATGAGCAGTTCTTC. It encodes CASSKNAAGTAYNEQFF.

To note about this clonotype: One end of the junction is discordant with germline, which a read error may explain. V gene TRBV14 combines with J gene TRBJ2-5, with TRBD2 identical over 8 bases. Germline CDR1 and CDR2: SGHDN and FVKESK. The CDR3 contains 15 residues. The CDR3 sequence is CACSHPAGGLETQYF. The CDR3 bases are TGTGCCTGCAGCCATCCCGCGGGAGGCTTGGAGACCCAGTACTTC.

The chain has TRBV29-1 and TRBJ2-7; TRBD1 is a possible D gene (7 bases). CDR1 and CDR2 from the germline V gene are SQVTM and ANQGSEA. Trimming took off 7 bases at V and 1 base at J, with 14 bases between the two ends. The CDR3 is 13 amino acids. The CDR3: CSGQGGESYEQYF. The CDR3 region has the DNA TGCAGCGGACAGGGCGGGGAATCCTACGAGCAGTACTTC.

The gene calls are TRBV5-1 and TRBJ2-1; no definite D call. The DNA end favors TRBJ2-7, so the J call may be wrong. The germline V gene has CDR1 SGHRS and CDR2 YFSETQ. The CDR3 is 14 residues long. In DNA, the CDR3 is TGCGCCAGCAGTTTAGTCCAGGTCAACAATGAGCAGTACTTC. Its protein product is CASSLVQVNNEQYF.

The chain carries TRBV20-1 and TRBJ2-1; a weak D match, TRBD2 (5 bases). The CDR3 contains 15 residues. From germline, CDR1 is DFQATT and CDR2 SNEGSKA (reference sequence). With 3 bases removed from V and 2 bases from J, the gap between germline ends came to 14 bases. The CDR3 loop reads CSASNPGSPYNEQFF. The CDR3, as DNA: TGCAGTGCTAGTAATCCGGGAAGCCCCTACAATGAGCAGTTCTTC.

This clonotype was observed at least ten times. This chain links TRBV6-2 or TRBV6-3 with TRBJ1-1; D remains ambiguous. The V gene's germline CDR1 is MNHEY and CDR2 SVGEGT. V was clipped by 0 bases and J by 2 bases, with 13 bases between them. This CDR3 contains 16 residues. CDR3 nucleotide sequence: TGTGCCAGCAGTTACTCGAGGTGTGTAGAAAACACTGAAGCTTTCTTT. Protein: CASSYSRCVENTEAFF.

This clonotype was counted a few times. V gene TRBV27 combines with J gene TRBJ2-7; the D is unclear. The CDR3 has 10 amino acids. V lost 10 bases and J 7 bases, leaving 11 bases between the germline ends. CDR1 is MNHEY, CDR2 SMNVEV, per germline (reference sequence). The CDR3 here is CATGYGEQYF. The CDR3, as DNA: TGTGCCACCGGCTATGGGGAGCAGTACTTC.

CDR3 in amino acids: CASNGASSEAFF. As DNA, the CDR3 is TGTGCCAGCAATGGGGCATCTTCTGAAGCTTTCTTT. The V call is TRBV6-2 or TRBV6-3, the J call TRBJ1-1; D is perhaps TRBD1 (5 bases). The V end was cut by 7 bases, the J end by 6 bases, with 12 bases between. The CDR3 length is 12 residues. Germline assignment: CDR1 MNHEY and CDR2 SVGEGT.

The CDR3 DNA reads TGTGCCAGCAGCCAGACAGGGATCAGCTCCTACGAGCAGTACTTC. Amino acids: CASSQTGISSYEQYF. J is TRBJ2-7 and V is TRBV6-1, with TRBD1 matching 7 bases. CDR3 length equals 15 residues. Germline V lookup: CDR1 MNHNS, CDR2 SASEGT. V gave up 6 bases and J gave up 0 bases; unmatched junction bases: 8.

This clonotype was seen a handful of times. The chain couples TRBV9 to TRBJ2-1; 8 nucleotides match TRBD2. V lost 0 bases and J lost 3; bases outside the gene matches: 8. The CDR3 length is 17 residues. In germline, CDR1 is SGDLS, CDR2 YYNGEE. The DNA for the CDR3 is TGTGCCAGCAGCGTAGACCTCAGCGGGGGTAACTACAATGAGCAGTTCTTC. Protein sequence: CASSVDLSGGNYNEQFF.

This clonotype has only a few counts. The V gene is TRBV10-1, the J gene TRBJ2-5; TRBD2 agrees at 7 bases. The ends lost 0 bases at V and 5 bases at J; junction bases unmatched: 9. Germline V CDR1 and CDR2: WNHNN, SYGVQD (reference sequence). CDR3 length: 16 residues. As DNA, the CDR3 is TGCGCCAGCAGTGAGTCCCAGGGAGGGGTCCTCGAGACCCAGTACTTC. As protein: CASSESQGGVLETQYF.

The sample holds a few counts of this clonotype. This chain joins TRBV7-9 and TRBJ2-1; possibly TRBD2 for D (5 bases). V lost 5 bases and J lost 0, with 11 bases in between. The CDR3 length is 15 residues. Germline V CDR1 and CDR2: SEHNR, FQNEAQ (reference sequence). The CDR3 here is CASSPPGSSYNEQFF. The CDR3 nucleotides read TGTGCCAGCAGCCCCCCTGGGAGCTCCTACAATGAGCAGTTCTTC.

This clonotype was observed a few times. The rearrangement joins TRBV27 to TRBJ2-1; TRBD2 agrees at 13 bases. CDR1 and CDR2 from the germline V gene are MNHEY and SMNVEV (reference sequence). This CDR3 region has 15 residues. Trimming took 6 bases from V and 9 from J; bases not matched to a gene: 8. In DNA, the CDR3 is TGTGCCAGCAGCCTAGGACTAGCGGGAGTTAGTGAGCAGTTCTTC. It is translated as CASSLGLAGVSEQFF.

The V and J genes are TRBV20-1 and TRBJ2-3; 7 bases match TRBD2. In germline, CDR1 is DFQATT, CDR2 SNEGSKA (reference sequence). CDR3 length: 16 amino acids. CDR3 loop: CSAKGGRATSTDTQYF. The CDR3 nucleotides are TGCAGCGCCAAGGGTGGGAGGGCTACCTCCACAGATACGCAGTATTTT.

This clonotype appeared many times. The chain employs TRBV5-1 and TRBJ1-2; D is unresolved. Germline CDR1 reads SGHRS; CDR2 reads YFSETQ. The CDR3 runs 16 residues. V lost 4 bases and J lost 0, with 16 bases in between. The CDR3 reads CASSPRPSSANYGYTF. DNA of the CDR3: TGCGCCAGCAGCCCTCGACCGAGCTCAGCTAACTATGGCTACACCTTC.

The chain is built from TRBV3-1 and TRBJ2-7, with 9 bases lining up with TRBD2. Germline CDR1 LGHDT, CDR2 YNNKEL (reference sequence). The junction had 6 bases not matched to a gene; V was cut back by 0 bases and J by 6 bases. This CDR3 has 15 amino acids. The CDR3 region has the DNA TGTGCCAGCAGCCAAGATCCCAGCGGGAGGCTCGAGCAGTACTTC. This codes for CASSQDPSGRLEQYF.